This T cell receptor (beta chain) is drawn from a study of T cell responses to AZD1222 COVID-19 vaccine (dated by TCRdb to the early 2020s). Background for the entire study: TCR sequencing was performed for more than 230 trial participants, of whom some 200 were given two doses of AZD1222 and approximately 26 were given two doses of MenACWY control vaccine. Trial participants were enrolled into age subgroups of 18-55, 56-69 and 70-plus years, which contained 148, 28 and 57 TCR-sequenced participants, respectively. What the research found in general, with its limitations: Spike-specific TCR breadth and depth rose significantly after two AZD1222 doses compared with day 0 and with MenACWY recipients. No day 14 peak-response samples were available, so repertoires were characterized only after the peak T cell response. The 56-69-year group was small, and its depth increase did not reach significance, likely because of low power. Participants were mostly white British, with more females than males. The authors suggested clonal diversity may have been underestimated. Nearly half of unique spike-specific TCRs reportedly recognized epitopes outside regions mutated in the B.1.351 and B.1.1.7 variants. The vaccine-associated CD4 TCRs covered the entire spike protein, and the dominant responses fell in regions 160-218 and 743-854. Conclusions about previously exposed vaccinees are limited, since just a handful of AZD1222 recipients were seropositive for SARS-CoV-2 at baseline.

The CDR3 regions of human TCRbeta chains were analyzed by immunosequencing. The source study handled its data this way. Repertoire TCRs were matched against a reference library of SARS-CoV-2-specific TCRs generated with the MIRA antigen-specificity platform. Breadth was defined as the fraction of unique TCRs that were SARS-CoV-2-associated, and depth was defined as the fraction of total T cells that were SARS-CoV-2-associated. Each spike-specific TCR was assigned to its reactive spike region and to a CD4 or CD8 class using the MIRA data. Log10-transformed breadth and depth values were compared by one-way ANOVA with Sidak's multiple comparisons tests. TCRdb took over this immuneACCESS table, retaining in-frame rearrangements with V and J assigned. Such tables are incomplete; in checked studies, under half of the missing clones stem from an unresolved V gene, and the remainder is unexplained. The DNA gave D and trimming, while V, J and clone size come from that table. The sample yields 120,000 or so clones; about 79% were counted once. The ten largest clones add up to approximately 26% of the sample.

The time point label here, explained by the study, means: about 28 days (+/-7) after the second vaccine dose. AZD1222 recipients with second doses at about 4 weeks or about 12 weeks were pooled, because spike-specific TCR depth and breadth did not differ between schedules. Samples from vaccinated people were obtained from the UK trials COV001 and COV002, which included a single-blind randomized controlled phase 2/3 trial of AZD1222 (ChAdOx1 nCoV-19) in healthy adults. For TCRbeta chain sequencing, PBMC samples from trial participants were taken at day 0 and at day 28 after the second dose. Concerning this clone itself: There is no known antigen for this receptor. Base qualities are missing; no much larger clone stands one base away.

The CDR3 numbers 12 residues from cysteine through phenylalanine. CDR3 DNA only is kept here, 36 bases in frame from base 1. The germline V gene specifies SGHRS as CDR1 and YFSETQ as CDR2. Trimming leaves V shorter by 7 bases and J shorter by 15 bases, with the junction holding 8 bases beyond the gene matches. This chain is built from TRBV5-1 and TRBJ2-1; 12 bases in between match TRBD2. The sequence was obtained from an adult who received the AZD1222 COVID-19 vaccine. The material sequenced was peripheral blood, taken 28 days after the second AZD1222 dose. The DNA is TGCGCCAGCGGACTAGCGGGGTTCCCCCGGTTCTTC. Its translation is CASGLAGFPRFF.